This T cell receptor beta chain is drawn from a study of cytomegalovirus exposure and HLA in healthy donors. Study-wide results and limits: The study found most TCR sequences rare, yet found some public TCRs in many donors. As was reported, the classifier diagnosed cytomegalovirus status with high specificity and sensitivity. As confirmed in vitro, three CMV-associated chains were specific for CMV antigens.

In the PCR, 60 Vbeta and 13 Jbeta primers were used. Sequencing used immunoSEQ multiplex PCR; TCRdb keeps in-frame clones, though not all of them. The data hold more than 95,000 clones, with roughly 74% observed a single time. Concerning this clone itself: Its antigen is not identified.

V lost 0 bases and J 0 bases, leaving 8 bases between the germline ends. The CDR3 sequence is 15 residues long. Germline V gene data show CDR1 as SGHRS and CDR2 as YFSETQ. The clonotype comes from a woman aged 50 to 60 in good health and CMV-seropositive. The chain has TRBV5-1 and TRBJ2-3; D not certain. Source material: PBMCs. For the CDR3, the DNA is TGCGCCAGCAGCTTGGACGAAGCTAGCACAGATACGCAGTATTTT. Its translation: CASSLDEASTDTQYF.